This entry concerns a single TCR beta chain. The antigen is not known. These data originate in a study of T cells after yellow fever vaccination. General study findings and limits: The secondary T-cell response peaked on day 5, not day 15, but was weaker. After the booster, nearly 98% of CD4 and about nine tenths of CD8 primary-response clones were re-detected. A small proportion of clonotypes was detected in both the CD4 and CD8 compartments.

The CDR3 length is 16 residues. V was trimmed by 7 bases and J by 8 bases, leaving 24 bases between them. Germline CDR1 LNHNV, CDR2 YYDKDF (reference sequence). Generation of TCR cDNA used 5'RACE template switching (which added a universal primer site and UMIs). MiXCR, applied by TCRdb to the 5' RACE reads, yields one record per CDR3 protein. The sample comprises 150,000 to 200,000 distinct CDR3 sequences, 8% to 13% of which are singletons, and 30% to 45% rests with the top ten. The sample was CD8+ T cells sorted from PBMCs, taken 15 days after the yellow fever booster vaccination. The J gene is TRBJ2-1, the V gene TRBV15; maybe TRBD2 (6 bases). This clonotype was sampled from a man between 18 and 35 years old who received the YFV17D yellow fever vaccine. The CDR3 is CATTGGERWRPYEQFF. CDR3 nucleotides: TGTGCCACCACCGGGGGTGAGAGGTGGCGCCCCTATGAGCAGTTCTTC.